This is a list of T cell receptor beta chains from one sample in a study of T cell changes during pregnancy in multiple sclerosis. Assay: immunoSEQ multiplex PCR; the TCRdb copy retains only in-frame clones and omits some. In the table there are roughly 46,000 clones, 92% of which are singletons. This specimen was peripheral blood, taken in the third trimester of pregnancy. The receptors here all came from a female donor with multiple sclerosis, enrolled in a pregnancy study. Each CDR3 is given with its conserved first and last residue. A D gene is named only where the DNA matches it firmly. Clone size is shown for a subset of rows, as once, few, many or a class of expanded clone.

v_call: TRBV9
j_call: TRBJ2-1
d_call: TRBD1
clone_size: .
cdr3_aa: CASSVNRDRGDNEQFF
cdr3_nt: TGTGCCAGCAGCGTCAACCGGGACAGGGGTGATAATGAGCAGTTCTTC

v_call: TRBV28
j_call: TRBJ1-2
d_call: .
clone_size: .
cdr3_aa: CASSLGTLVNYGYTF
cdr3_nt: TGTGCCAGCAGTTTAGGCACACTAGTCAACTATGGCTACACCTTC

v_call: TRBV7-6
j_call: TRBJ2-7
d_call: TRBD1
clone_size: .
cdr3_aa: CASSSGTGVYEQYF
cdr3_nt: TGTGCCAGCAGCTCCGGGACAGGGGTTTATGAGCAGTACTTC

v_call: TRBV6-6
j_call: TRBJ1-2
d_call: TRBD1
clone_size: .
cdr3_aa: CASSYRDRAPNYGYTF
cdr3_nt: TGTGCCAGCAGTTACCGGGACAGGGCACCAAACTATGGCTACACCTTC

v_call: TRBV19
j_call: TRBJ2-1
d_call: TRBD2
clone_size: .
cdr3_aa: CASTVGGSGVNEQFF
cdr3_nt: TGTGCCAGTACAGTCGGCGGGAGCGGGGTAAATGAGCAGTTCTTC

v_call: TRBV29-1
j_call: TRBJ2-7
d_call: TRBD2
clone_size: .
cdr3_aa: CSVVASGSYEQYF
cdr3_nt: TGCAGCGTTGTAGCTAGCGGGAGTTACGAGCAGTACTTC

v_call: TRBV5-1
j_call: TRBJ2-5
d_call: .
clone_size: .
cdr3_aa: CASRLAAPQETQYF
cdr3_nt: TGCGCCAGCAGGTTAGCGGCTCCCCAAGAGACCCAGTACTTC

v_call: TRBV5-1
j_call: TRBJ1-2
d_call: .
clone_size: .
cdr3_aa: CASSPPGSGGYTF
cdr3_nt: TGCGCCAGCAGCCCCCCGGGGTCTGGAGGCTACACCTTC

v_call: TRBV7-8
j_call: TRBJ1-3
d_call: .
clone_size: .
cdr3_aa: CASSLWSGNTIYF
cdr3_nt: TGTGCCAGCAGCTTATGGAGTGGAAACACCATATATTTT

v_call: TRBV19
j_call: TRBJ1-3
d_call: .
clone_size: .
cdr3_aa: CASSIWDTSGNTIYF
cdr3_nt: TGTGCCAGTAGTATCTGGGACACCTCTGGAAACACCATATATTTT

v_call: TRBV28
j_call: TRBJ2-3
d_call: .
clone_size: .
cdr3_aa: CASSPLASTDTQYF
cdr3_nt: TGTGCCAGCAGCCCCCTGGCTAGCACAGATACGCAGTATTTT

v_call: TRBV5-5
j_call: TRBJ2-1
d_call: TRBD2
clone_size: .
cdr3_aa: CASSSDPTSGSSYNEQFF
cdr3_nt: TGTGCCAGCAGCTCAGACCCCACTAGCGGGAGCTCCTACAATGAGCAGTTCTTC

v_call: TRBV27
j_call: TRBJ2-1
d_call: .
clone_size: .
cdr3_aa: CASSLDFSSYNEQFF
cdr3_nt: TGTGCCAGCAGCTTAGACTTCAGCTCCTACAATGAGCAGTTCTTC

v_call: TRBV4-3
j_call: TRBJ2-1
d_call: TRBD2
clone_size: few
cdr3_aa: CASSLRLADYNEQFF
cdr3_nt: TGCGCCAGCAGCCTCCGCCTAGCGGATTACAATGAGCAGTTCTTC

v_call: TRBV29-1
j_call: TRBJ2-1
d_call: .
clone_size: .
cdr3_aa: CSVVGGTSYYEQFF
cdr3_nt: TGCAGCGTTGTCGGGGGTACTAGCTACTATGAGCAGTTCTTC

v_call: TRBV19
j_call: TRBJ2-3
d_call: TRBD2
clone_size: .
cdr3_aa: CASKPSTGGWTDTQYF
cdr3_nt: TGTGCCAGTAAGCCTAGCACGGGAGGGTGGACAGATACGCAGTATTTT

v_call: TRBV2
j_call: TRBJ1-6
d_call: .
clone_size: .
cdr3_aa: CASSSGQGDRHNSPLHF
cdr3_nt: TGTGCCAGCAGCTCCGGCCAAGGCGACAGGCATAATTCACCCCTCCACTTT

v_call: TRBV6-5
j_call: TRBJ1-4
d_call: .
clone_size: .
cdr3_aa: CASSYVPGEKLFF
cdr3_nt: TGTGCCAGCAGTTACGTGCCGGGTGAAAAACTGTTTTTT

v_call: TRBV2
j_call: TRBJ2-1
d_call: .
clone_size: .
cdr3_aa: CASSEAKAGYYNEQFF
cdr3_nt: TGTGCCAGCAGTGAAGCGAAGGCGGGGTACTACAATGAGCAGTTCTTC

v_call: TRBV30
j_call: TRBJ2-7
d_call: .
clone_size: .
cdr3_aa: CACLRLDEIYEQYF
cdr3_nt: TGTGCCTGCCTCCGACTAGACGAGATCTACGAGCAGTACTTC

v_call: TRBV2
j_call: TRBJ1-3
d_call: TRBD1
clone_size: .
cdr3_aa: CAGSDRVAGNTIYF
cdr3_nt: TGTGCCGGTTCGGACAGGGTCGCCGGAAACACCATATATTTT

v_call: TRBV5-8
j_call: TRBJ1-1
d_call: TRBD1
clone_size: .
cdr3_aa: CASSQGQGMNTEAFF
cdr3_nt: TGTGCCAGCAGCCAGGGACAGGGAATGAACACTGAAGCTTTCTTT

v_call: TRBV6-1
j_call: TRBJ2-7
d_call: .
clone_size: few
cdr3_aa: CASSQEDSSHYEQYF
cdr3_nt: TGTGCCAGCAGTCAAGAGGACTCCAGCCACTACGAGCAGTACTTC

v_call: TRBV6-5
j_call: TRBJ2-7
d_call: .
clone_size: .
cdr3_aa: CASSRTVRSSYEQYF
cdr3_nt: TGTGCCAGCAGTCGGACAGTGAGGAGCTCCTACGAGCAGTACTTC

v_call: TRBV29-1
j_call: TRBJ2-2
d_call: TRBD2
clone_size: few
cdr3_aa: CSVLAGEFGTGELFF
cdr3_nt: TGCAGCGTCCTAGCGGGAGAGTTTGGGACCGGGGAGCTGTTTTTT

v_call: TRBV28
j_call: TRBJ2-5
d_call: .
clone_size: once
cdr3_aa: CASSGTGGGRERETQYF
cdr3_nt: TGTGCCAGCAGTGGGACAGGAGGCGGGAGGGAAAGAGAGACCCAGTACTTC

v_call: TRBV28
j_call: TRBJ2-7
d_call: .
clone_size: once
cdr3_aa: CASSFWAGTLEQYF
cdr3_nt: TGTGCCAGCAGTTTCTGGGCGGGGACCCTCGAGCAGTACTTC

v_call: TRBV19
j_call: TRBJ2-7
d_call: TRBD2
clone_size: .
cdr3_aa: CASSVTSGTIYEQYF
cdr3_nt: TGTGCCAGTAGTGTGACTAGCGGGACTATCTACGAGCAGTACTTC

v_call: TRBV11-2
j_call: TRBJ2-5
d_call: .
clone_size: .
cdr3_aa: CASSPTGLQGETQYF
cdr3_nt: TGTGCCAGCAGCCCAACGGGACTCCAAGGGGAGACCCAGTACTTC

v_call: TRBV29-1
j_call: TRBJ2-1
d_call: TRBD1
clone_size: .
cdr3_aa: CSALQGTGVPNEQFF
cdr3_nt: TGCAGCGCCCTCCAAGGGACAGGGGTCCCCAATGAGCAGTTCTTC

v_call: TRBV19
j_call: TRBJ1-5
d_call: TRBD1
clone_size: .
cdr3_aa: CASSIDRGYSNQPQHF
cdr3_nt: TGTGCCAGTAGTATAGACAGGGGGTATAGCAATCAGCCCCAGCATTTT

v_call: TRBV6-1
j_call: TRBJ2-7
d_call: TRBD1
clone_size: .
cdr3_aa: CASSEAGDRQYF
cdr3_nt: TGTGCCAGCAGTGAAGCAGGGGACAGGCAGTACTTC

v_call: TRBV30
j_call: TRBJ2-1
d_call: .
clone_size: once
cdr3_aa: CAWRVGSRNEQFF
cdr3_nt: TGTGCCTGGAGAGTAGGGAGTCGCAATGAGCAGTTCTTC

v_call: TRBV7-2
j_call: TRBJ2-7
d_call: TRBD2
clone_size: .
cdr3_aa: CASSLTAGTTEQYF
cdr3_nt: TGTGCCAGCAGCTTAACAGCGGGAACCACCGAGCAGTACTTC

v_call: TRBV11-1
j_call: TRBJ2-3
d_call: TRBD1
clone_size: .
cdr3_aa: CASSLNPGTGFWGSTQYF
cdr3_nt: TGTGCCAGCAGCTTAAACCCTGGGACAGGCTTTTGGGGGAGTACGCAGTATTTT

v_call: TRBV5-1
j_call: TRBJ1-1
d_call: .
clone_size: .
cdr3_aa: CASSYLDRNTEAFF
cdr3_nt: TGCGCCAGCAGCTACCTGGACAGAAATACTGAAGCTTTCTTT

v_call: TRBV7-2
j_call: TRBJ1-2
d_call: TRBD1
clone_size: .
cdr3_aa: CASSLAPNRGSYGYTF
cdr3_nt: TGTGCCAGCAGCTTAGCTCCAAACAGGGGGAGTTATGGCTACACCTTC

v_call: TRBV11-2
j_call: TRBJ1-2
d_call: .
clone_size: .
cdr3_aa: CASSFFSRGGNYGYTF
cdr3_nt: TGTGCCAGCAGCTTTTTCAGTCGGGGAGGGAACTATGGCTACACCTTC

v_call: TRBV7-2
j_call: TRBJ2-5
d_call: TRBD2
clone_size: .
cdr3_aa: CASSPAPFSGGRGETQYF
cdr3_nt: TGTGCCAGCAGCCCGGCCCCCTTTAGCGGGGGGAGGGGAGAGACCCAGTACTTC

v_call: TRBV19
j_call: TRBJ2-5
d_call: .
clone_size: .
cdr3_aa: CASSPRSQGLETQYF
cdr3_nt: TGTGCCAGTAGTCCCAGGAGTCAGGGGCTGGAGACCCAGTACTTC

v_call: TRBV14
j_call: TRBJ2-2
d_call: TRBD2
clone_size: .
cdr3_aa: CASSPRLAGAVTGELFF
cdr3_nt: TGTGCCAGCAGCCCGCGACTAGCGGGAGCTGTAACCGGGGAGCTGTTTTTT

v_call: TRBV15
j_call: TRBJ2-3
d_call: .
clone_size: .
cdr3_aa: CATSRGGAEATDTQYF
cdr3_nt: TGTGCCACCAGCAGAGGGGGAGCGGAGGCTACAGATACGCAGTATTTT

v_call: TRBV15
j_call: TRBJ1-1
d_call: .
clone_size: .
cdr3_aa: CATSSSGGPNTEAFF
cdr3_nt: TGTGCCACCAGCTCATCGGGGGGGCCGAACACTGAAGCTTTCTTT

v_call: TRBV2
j_call: TRBJ1-5
d_call: TRBD1
clone_size: .
cdr3_aa: CASSGQANQPQHF
cdr3_nt: TGTGCCAGCAGCGGACAGGCTAATCAGCCCCAGCATTTT

v_call: TRBV19
j_call: TRBJ1-2
d_call: .
clone_size: .
cdr3_aa: CASSEEVYGYTF
cdr3_nt: TGTGCCAGTAGCGAGGAGGTCTATGGCTACACCTTC

v_call: TRBV6-1
j_call: TRBJ1-5
d_call: .
clone_size: .
cdr3_aa: CASIADRSYNQPQHF
cdr3_nt: TGTGCCAGCATTGCGGACAGAAGTTACAATCAGCCCCAGCATTTT

v_call: TRBV5-6
j_call: TRBJ1-2
d_call: .
clone_size: .
cdr3_aa: CASSSWGDGYTF
cdr3_nt: TGTGCCAGCAGCTCCTGGGGGGATGGCTACACCTTC

v_call: TRBV18
j_call: TRBJ2-7
d_call: .
clone_size: .
cdr3_aa: CASSRGAGSYEQYF
cdr3_nt: TGTGCCAGCTCACGCGGGGCAGGCTCCTACGAGCAGTACTTC

v_call: TRBV5-6
j_call: TRBJ2-7
d_call: TRBD2
clone_size: .
cdr3_aa: CASRFRTSGRRGEQYF
cdr3_nt: TGTGCCAGCAGGTTCCGGACTAGCGGGAGAAGAGGTGAGCAGTACTTC

v_call: TRBV11-2
j_call: TRBJ2-1
d_call: TRBD2
clone_size: .
cdr3_aa: CASSPSSGSYNEQFF
cdr3_nt: TGTGCCAGCAGCCCGAGTAGCGGGAGCTACAATGAGCAGTTCTTC